The clone carrying this T cell receptor beta chain has a handful of counts. The antigen is unknown. The record originates from a study of cytomegalovirus exposure and HLA in healthy donors. Study-wide points: The majority of TCR sequences were rare, yet some public TCRs appeared in many donors. Among CMV-associated TCR beta chains, most appeared HLA-restricted in a later analysis.

With 60 Vbeta and 13 Jbeta primers, the PCR was carried out. Method: immunoSEQ multiplex PCR; TCRdb's copy keeps in-frame clones and lacks some. The repertoire holds around 280,000 clones, 70% to 90% seen once, with about 2% in the top ten. This receptor was obtained from a woman aged 18-29 years in good health and CMV-seronegative. Specimen: PBMCs.

The CDR3 sequence: CASSMSTASYEQYF. CDR3 nucleotides: TGTGCCAGTAGTATGAGTACAGCCTCCTACGAGCAGTACTTC. This chain joins TRBV19 and TRBJ2-7; no clear D. V was cut by 3 bases and J by 0 bases, with 9 bases left in between. The CDR3 contains 14 residues. CDR1 is LNHDA, CDR2 SQIVND, per germline (reference sequence).